These 11 T cell receptor beta chains originate from one sample sequenced in a study of T cell responses to AZD1222 COVID-19 vaccine. Here immunoSEQ multiplex PCR was the method, and the copy in TCRdb shows in-frame clones only, minus some. The profile shows 170,000 or so clones, around 92% of them singletons. Sample: peripheral blood, taken on day 0 of AZD1222 vaccination. The source is an adult in good health.

CDR3 amino acids: CASGLVLGRGAGNTIYF. The CDR3 nucleotides read TGTGCTAGTGGTTTGGTACTAGGTCGTGGAGCTGGAAACACCATATATTTT. The V and J genes are TRBV12-5 and TRBJ1-3; D gene unclear. CDR3 length: 17 amino acids. The germline V gene encodes CDR1 LGHNT and CDR2 FRNRAP. The V end was cut by 0 bases, the J end by 2 bases, with 14 bases between.

This sequence joins TRBV4-1 and TRBJ1-2; unclear D gene. The CDR3 is 14 residues long. V lost 0 bases, J lost 2 bases, and 7 bases lay in between. The germline V gene encodes CDR1 MGHRA and CDR2 YSYEKL. The CDR3 spells CASSQERNNYGYTF. CDR3 in DNA: TGCGCCAGCAGCCAAGAGCGGAACAACTATGGCTACACCTTC.

J is TRBJ1-2 and V is TRBV5-1; 7 bases align to TRBD1. The CDR3 has 16 amino acids. CDR1 and CDR2 (germline): SGHRS, YFSETQ. With V trimmed by 4 bases and J by 4 bases, 13 bases remained unmatched. The CDR3 coding sequence is TGCGCCAGCAGCCTACGACAGGGAAAGGTCGGCTATGGCTACACCTTC. Amino acids: CASSLRQGKVGYGYTF.

This chain joins TRBV5-1 and TRBJ1-5; D uncertain. CDR1 and CDR2 (germline): SGHRS, YFSETQ. The length of the CDR3 is 15 residues. Between the trimmed V and J ends, which lost 0 bases and 0 bases, there was a span of 7 bases. In nucleotides, the CDR3 is TGCGCCAGCAGCTTGGTGCCAGGTAGCAATCAGCCCCAGCATTTT. It yields the protein CASSLVPGSNQPQHF.

The chain employs TRBV5-1 and TRBJ2-2; possible D gene TRBD2, 5 bases. The CDR3 has 15 residues. Germline CDR1 SGHRS, CDR2 YFSETQ. The V gene lost 0 bases and the J gene lost 4 bases, with 10 bases spanning the gap. This chain's CDR3 is CASSLDRGSTGELFF. CDR3 DNA sequence: TGCGCCAGCAGCTTGGATCGGGGAAGCACCGGGGAGCTGTTTTTT. Using reference TRBV5-1 and TRBJ2-2 for the parts outside the CDR3, the full variable domain is KAGVTQTPRYLIKTRGQQVTLSCSPISGHRSVSWYQQTPGQGLQFLFEYFSETQRNKGNFPGRFSGRQFSNSRSEMNVSTLELGDSALYLCASSLDRGSTGELFFGEGSRLTVL.

The chain recombines TRBV5-1 with TRBJ1-2; D may be TRBD1 (5 bases). From germline, CDR1 is SGHRS and CDR2 YFSETQ. Between the trimmed V and J ends, which lost 2 bases and 2 bases, there was a span of 13 bases. The CDR3 covers 15 residues. The CDR3: CASSFVEGRNYGYTF. The CDR3 coding sequence is TGCGCCAGCAGCTTTGTAGAGGGGCGCAACTATGGCTACACCTTC. Looking up the rest from reference TRBV5-1 and TRBJ1-2 gives the full variable domain: KAGVTQTPRYLIKTRGQQVTLSCSPISGHRSVSWYQQTPGQGLQFLFEYFSETQRNKGNFPGRFSGRQFSNSRSEMNVSTLELGDSALYLCASSFVEGRNYGYTFGSGTRLTVV.

This chain uses TRBV6-1 with TRBJ1-5; D remains unclear. Trimming removed 1 base at V and 7 bases at J, with 5 bases between. The CDR3 totals 12 residues. CDR1 and CDR2 from the germline V gene are MNHNS and SASEGT. As DNA, the CDR3 is TGTGCCAGCAGTGAAGGGAGCCAGCCCCAGCATTTT. Its protein is CASSEGSQPQHF.

V usage is TRBV7-8 and J usage is TRBJ2-5, with unresolved D. The CDR3 totals 15 residues. V lost 3 bases to trimming and J lost 1 base, with 12 bases between them. CDR1 and CDR2 from the germline V gene are SGHVS and FQNEAQ. The CDR3 sequence is CASSLDRMIQETQYF. In DNA form, the CDR3 reads TGTGCCAGCAGCTTGGATCGGATGATCCAAGAGACCCAGTACTTC.

The J gene is TRBJ2-1, the V gene TRBV6-1; no reliable D call. V lost 2 bases to trimming and J lost 4 bases, with 9 bases between them. Germline V lookup: CDR1 MNHNS, CDR2 SASEGT. The CDR3 consists of 14 residues. In DNA form, the CDR3 reads TGTGCCAGCAGTGAACCGGGTCTTTACAATGAGCAGTTCTTC. Its translation: CASSEPGLYNEQFF.

J is TRBJ1-1 and V is TRBV7-9; no clear D gene. CDR3 length equals 13 residues. Trimming shortened V by 5 bases and J by 4 bases, and 11 bases separated the two germline ends. The germline V gene encodes CDR1 SEHNR and CDR2 FQNEAQ (reference sequence). In DNA form, the CDR3 reads TGTGCCAGCAGCCCCTTTACCCCCACTGAAGCTTTCTTT. This translates into CASSPFTPTEAFF.

The CDR3 DNA reads TGTGCCAGCAGTCCCCGGACAGGGAGGCTTTATGGCTACACCTTC. Translation: CASSPRTGRLYGYTF. This sequence joins TRBV25-1 and TRBJ1-2; 8 nucleotides line up with TRBD1. V lost 5 bases, J lost 5 bases, and 10 bases stayed unmatched. Germline lookup yields CDR1 MGHDK and CDR2 SYGVNS. The CDR3 sequence is 15 residues long.